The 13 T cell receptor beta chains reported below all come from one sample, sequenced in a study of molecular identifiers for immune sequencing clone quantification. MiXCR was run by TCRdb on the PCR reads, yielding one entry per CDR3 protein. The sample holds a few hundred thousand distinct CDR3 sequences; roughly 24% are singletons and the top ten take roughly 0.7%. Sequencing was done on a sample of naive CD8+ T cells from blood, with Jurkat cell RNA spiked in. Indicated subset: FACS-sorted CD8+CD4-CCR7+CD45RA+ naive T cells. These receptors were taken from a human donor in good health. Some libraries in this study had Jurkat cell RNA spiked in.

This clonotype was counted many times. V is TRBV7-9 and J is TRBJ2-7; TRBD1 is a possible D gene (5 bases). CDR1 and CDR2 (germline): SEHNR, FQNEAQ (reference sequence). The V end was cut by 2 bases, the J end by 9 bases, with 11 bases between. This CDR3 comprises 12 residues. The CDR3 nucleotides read TGTGCCAGCAGCTTAAGAGAAGGGGTGCAGTACTTC. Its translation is CASSLREGVQYF.

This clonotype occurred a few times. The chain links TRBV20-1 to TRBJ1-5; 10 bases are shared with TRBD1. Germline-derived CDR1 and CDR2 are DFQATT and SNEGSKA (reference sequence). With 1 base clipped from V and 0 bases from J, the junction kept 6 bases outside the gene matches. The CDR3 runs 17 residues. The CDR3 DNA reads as TGCAGTGCTAGAGGGGGACAGGGGTCTGATAGCAATCAGCCCCAGCATTTT. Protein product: CSARGGQGSDSNQPQHF.

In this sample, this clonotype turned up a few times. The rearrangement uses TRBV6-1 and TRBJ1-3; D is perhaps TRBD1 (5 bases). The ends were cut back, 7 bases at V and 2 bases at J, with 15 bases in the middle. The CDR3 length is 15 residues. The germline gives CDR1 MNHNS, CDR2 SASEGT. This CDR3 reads CASKVGLGAGNTIYF. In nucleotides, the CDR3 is TGTGCCAGCAAAGTGGGACTGGGGGCTGGAAACACCATATATTTT.

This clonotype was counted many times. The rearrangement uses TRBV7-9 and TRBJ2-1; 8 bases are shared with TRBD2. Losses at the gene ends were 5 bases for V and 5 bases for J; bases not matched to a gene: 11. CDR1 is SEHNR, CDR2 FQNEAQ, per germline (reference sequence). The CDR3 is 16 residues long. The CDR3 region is CASSRSIAGRHNEQFF. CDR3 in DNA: TGTGCCAGCAGCAGATCAATAGCGGGGCGACACAATGAGCAGTTCTTC. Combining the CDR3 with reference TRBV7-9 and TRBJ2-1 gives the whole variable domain DTGVSQNPRHKITKRGQNVTFRCDPISEHNRLYWYRQTLGQGPEFLTYFQNEAQLEKSRLLSDRFSAERPKGSFSTLEIQRTEQGDSAMYLCASSRSIAGRHNEQFFGPGTRLTVL.

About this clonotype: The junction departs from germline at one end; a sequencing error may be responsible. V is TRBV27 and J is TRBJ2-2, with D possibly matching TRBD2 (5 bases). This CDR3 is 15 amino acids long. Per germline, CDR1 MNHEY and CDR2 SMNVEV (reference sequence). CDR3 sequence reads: CASSFTFTDTGEQFF. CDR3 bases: TGTGCCAGCAGTTTTACTTTTACAGACACCGGGGAGCAGTTTTTT.

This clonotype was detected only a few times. CDR3 DNA: TGTGCCAGCAGTTCCTCGTTTGGGCTAGACACTGAAGCTTTCTTT. It is translated as CASSSSFGLDTEAFF. The rearrangement joins TRBV12-3 or TRBV12-4 to TRBJ1-1; D is uncertain. Trimming stripped 4 bases from V and 3 bases from J, with 15 bases between. The CDR3 has 15 amino acids.

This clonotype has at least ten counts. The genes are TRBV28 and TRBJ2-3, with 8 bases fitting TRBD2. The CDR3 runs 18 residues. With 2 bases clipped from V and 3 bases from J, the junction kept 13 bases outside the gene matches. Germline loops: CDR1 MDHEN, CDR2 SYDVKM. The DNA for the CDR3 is TGTGCCAGCAGTTTACCCCTACTAGCGGAAAGGGGGACAGATACGCAGTATTTT. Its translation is CASSLPLLAERGTDTQYF.

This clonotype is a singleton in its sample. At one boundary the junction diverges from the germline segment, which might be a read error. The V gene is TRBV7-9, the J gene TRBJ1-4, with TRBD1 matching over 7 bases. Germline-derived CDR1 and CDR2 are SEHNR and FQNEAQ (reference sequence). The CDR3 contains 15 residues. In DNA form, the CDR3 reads TGTGCCAGCAGCTTAGGACAGGGAAGCAATGAAAAACCGTTTTTT. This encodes CASSLGQGSNEKPFF.

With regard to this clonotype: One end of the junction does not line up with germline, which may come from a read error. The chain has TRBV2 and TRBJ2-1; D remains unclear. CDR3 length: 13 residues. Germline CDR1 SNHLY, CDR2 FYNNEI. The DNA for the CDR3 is TGTGCCAGCAACCCGAGCTCCTACAATGCGCAGTTCTTC. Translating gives CASNPSSYNAQFF.

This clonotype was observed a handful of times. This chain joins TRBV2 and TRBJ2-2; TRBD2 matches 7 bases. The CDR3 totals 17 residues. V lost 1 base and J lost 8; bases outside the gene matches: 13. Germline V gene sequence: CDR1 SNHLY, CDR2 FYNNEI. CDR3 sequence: CASSEGRLAVYLGELFF. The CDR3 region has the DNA TGTGCCAGCAGTGAAGGGCGTCTAGCGGTCTACCTGGGGGAGCTGTTTTTT.

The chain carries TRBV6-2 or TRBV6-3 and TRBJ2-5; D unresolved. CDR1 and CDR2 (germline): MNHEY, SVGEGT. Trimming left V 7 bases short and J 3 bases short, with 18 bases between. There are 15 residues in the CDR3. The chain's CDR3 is CASTLSPVKKETQYF. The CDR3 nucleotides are TGTGCCAGCACCTTGTCACCTGTCAAGAAAGAGACCCAGTACTTC.

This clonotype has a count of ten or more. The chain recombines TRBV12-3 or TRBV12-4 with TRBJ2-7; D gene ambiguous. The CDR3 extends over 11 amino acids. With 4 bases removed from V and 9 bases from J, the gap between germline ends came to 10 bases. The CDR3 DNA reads TGTGCCAGCAGTTCCCCCCTCGGGCAGTACTTC. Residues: CASSSPLGQYF.

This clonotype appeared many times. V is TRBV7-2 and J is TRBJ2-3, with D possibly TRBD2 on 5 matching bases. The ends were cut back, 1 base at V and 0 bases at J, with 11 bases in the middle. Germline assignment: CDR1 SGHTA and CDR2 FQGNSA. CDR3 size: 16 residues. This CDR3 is CASSLGVRTSTDTQYF. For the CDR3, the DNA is TGTGCCAGCAGCTTAGGCGTAAGGACTAGCACAGATACGCAGTATTTT.